The present T cell receptor beta chain was sequenced within a study of post-analysis software for immune sequencing data. About the study: Multiple sclerosis in the patients followed relapsing-remitting, secondary progressive and progressive-relapsing courses.

The J segment lost 4 bases and the V segment lost 2 bases, leaving 7 bases of the junction unmatched. Germline V gene data show CDR1 as ENHRY and CDR2 as SYGVKD. CDR3 size: 16 residues. The TCR beta cDNA libraries carried unique molecular identifiers. Hundreds of thousands of cDNA molecules came from about 1 to 10 million T cells. One entry per CDR3 protein, called by TCRdb with MiXCR from the PCR reads. Here the sample spans some 690,000 distinct CDR3 sequences, about 60% being singletons. As for this clonotype: What it binds is not known.

Notes on the study in general: Strong co-clustering by F measure was seen for same-batch samples. For normalized Chao1 diversity, multiple sclerosis patients scored significantly lower than controls did. Comparison of patients with controls showed about 5 TRBV segments more frequent in patients, TRBV5-6, TRBV5-1 and TRBV20-1 among them.

The source material was blood. This receptor was obtained from a girl aged 2-9 years with multiple sclerosis. The chain recombines TRBV10-3 with TRBJ1-2; TRBD1 aligns across 10 bases. The CDR3 bases are TGTGCCATCAGTGAGGGACAGGGGGTGGATGGCTATGGCTACACCTTC. Residues: CAISEGQGVDGYGYTF.